This T cell receptor (beta chain) was captured by sequencing in a study of CXCR3-negative and CXCR3-positive naive CD8 T cells. Study-level results: When CXCR3-positive naive cells were set against CXCR3-negative naive cells, the former had more hydrophobic TRB CDR3s.

With regard to this clonotype: As yet, its antigen is unknown.

The CDR3 has 16 amino acids. The germline V gene encodes CDR1 SGHAT and CDR2 FQNNGV. UMI-labeled 5' RACE yielded the TRB cDNA libraries. TCRdb processed the 5' RACE reads again and assigns one entry to each CDR3 protein, with no DNA. Listed are nearly 110,000 distinct CDR3 sequences; 0.38% falls within the top ten. The sequence derives from a human donor in good health. Some clones in this sample may be carry-over from other donors' samples. The J gene is TRBJ2-3, the V gene TRBV11-2; TCRdb calls TRBD1, which cannot be checked without DNA. Input material: naive CXCR3+ CD8+ T cells from blood. The subset here: CD45RO-CCR7+CD27+CD95- naive CD8+ T cells expressing CXCR3 (TNR3+). CDR3 region: CASSSFRDNEVDTQYF.